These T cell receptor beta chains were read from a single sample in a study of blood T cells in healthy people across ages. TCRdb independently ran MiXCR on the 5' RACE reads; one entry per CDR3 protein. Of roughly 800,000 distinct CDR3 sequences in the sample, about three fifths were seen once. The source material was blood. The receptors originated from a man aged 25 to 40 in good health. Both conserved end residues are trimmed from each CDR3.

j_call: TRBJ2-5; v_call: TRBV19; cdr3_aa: ASSPMGFRETQY
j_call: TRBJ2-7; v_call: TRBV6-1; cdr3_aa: ASSDGTAPYEQY
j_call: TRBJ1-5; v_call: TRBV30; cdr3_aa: AWRGSSNQPQH
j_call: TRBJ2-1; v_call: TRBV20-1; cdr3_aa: SASPGAEKNEQF
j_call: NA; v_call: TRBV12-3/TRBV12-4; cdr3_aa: ASSLGWIYEQY
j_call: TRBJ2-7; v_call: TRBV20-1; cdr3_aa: SGRGGGMRWDEQY
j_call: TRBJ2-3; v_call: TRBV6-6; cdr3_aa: ASSYVGGDTQY
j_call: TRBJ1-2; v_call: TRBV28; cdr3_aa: ASSPMGDNYGYT
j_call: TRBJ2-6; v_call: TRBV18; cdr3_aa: ASPLTGANVLT
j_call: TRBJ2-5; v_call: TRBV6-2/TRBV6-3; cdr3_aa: ASIGKGKETQY
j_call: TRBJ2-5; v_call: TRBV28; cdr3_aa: ASNPRTGVGRESRETQY
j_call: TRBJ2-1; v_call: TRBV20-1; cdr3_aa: SASGGQGSYNEQF
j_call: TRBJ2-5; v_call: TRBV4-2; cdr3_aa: ASSQSLQETQY
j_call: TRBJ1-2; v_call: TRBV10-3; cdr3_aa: ATSGGLAGYT